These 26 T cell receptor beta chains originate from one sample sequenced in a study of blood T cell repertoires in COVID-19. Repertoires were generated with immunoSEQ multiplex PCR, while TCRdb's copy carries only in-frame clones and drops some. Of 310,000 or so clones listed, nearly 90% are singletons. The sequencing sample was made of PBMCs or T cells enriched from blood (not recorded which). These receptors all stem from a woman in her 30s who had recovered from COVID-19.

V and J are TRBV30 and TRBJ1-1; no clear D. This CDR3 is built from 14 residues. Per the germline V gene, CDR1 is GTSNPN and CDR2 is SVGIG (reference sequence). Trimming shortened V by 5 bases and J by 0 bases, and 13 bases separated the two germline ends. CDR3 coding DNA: TGTGCCTGGGTCCCCCTCCAGTTGAACACTGAAGCTTTCTTT. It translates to CAWVPLQLNTEAFF.

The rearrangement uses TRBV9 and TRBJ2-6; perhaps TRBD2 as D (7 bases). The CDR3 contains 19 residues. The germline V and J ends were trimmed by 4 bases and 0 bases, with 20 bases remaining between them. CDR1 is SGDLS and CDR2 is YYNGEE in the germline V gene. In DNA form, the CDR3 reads TGTGCCAGCAGCTTCCGAGGGGGGGGGCACAGCTCTGGGGCCAACGTCCTGACTTTC. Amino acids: CASSFRGGGHSSGANVLTF.

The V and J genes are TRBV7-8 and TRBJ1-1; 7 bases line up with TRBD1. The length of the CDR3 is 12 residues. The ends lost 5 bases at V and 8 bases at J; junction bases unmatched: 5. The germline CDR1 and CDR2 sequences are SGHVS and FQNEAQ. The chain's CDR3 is CASSQAQGEAFF. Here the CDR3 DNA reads TGTGCCAGCAGCCAAGCACAGGGGGAAGCTTTCTTT.

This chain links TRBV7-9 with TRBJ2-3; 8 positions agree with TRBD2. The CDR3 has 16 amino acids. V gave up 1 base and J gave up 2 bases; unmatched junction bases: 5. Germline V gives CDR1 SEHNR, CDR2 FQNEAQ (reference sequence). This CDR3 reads CASSLGLAGNTDTQYF. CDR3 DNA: TGTGCCAGCAGCTTAGGGTTAGCGGGGAACACAGATACGCAGTATTTT. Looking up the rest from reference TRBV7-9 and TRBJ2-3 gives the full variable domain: DTGVSQNPRHKITKRGQNVTFRCDPISEHNRLYWYRQTLGQGPEFLTYFQNEAQLEKSRLLSDRFSAERPKGSFSTLEIQRTEQGDSAMYLCASSLGLAGNTDTQYFGPGTRLTVL.

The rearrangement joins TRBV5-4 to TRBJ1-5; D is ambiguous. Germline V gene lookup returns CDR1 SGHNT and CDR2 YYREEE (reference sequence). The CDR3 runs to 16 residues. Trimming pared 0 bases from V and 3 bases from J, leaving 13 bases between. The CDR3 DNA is TGTGCCAGCAGCTTGGGGGGTGGAGGAGACAATCAGCCCCAGCATTTT. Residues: CASSLGGGGDNQPQHF. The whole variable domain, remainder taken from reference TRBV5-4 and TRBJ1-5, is ETGVTQSPTHLIKTRGQQVTLRCSSQSGHNTVSWYQQALGQGPQFIFQYYREEENGRGNFPPRFSGLQFPNYSSELNVNALELDDSALYLCASSLGGGGDNQPQHFGDGTRLSIL.

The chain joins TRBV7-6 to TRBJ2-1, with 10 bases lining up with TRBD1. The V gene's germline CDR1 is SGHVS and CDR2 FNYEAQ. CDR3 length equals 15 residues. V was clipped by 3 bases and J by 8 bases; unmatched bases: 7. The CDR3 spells CASSFPGQGTHEQFF. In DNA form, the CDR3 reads TGTGCCAGCAGCTTTCCGGGACAGGGGACTCATGAGCAGTTCTTC.

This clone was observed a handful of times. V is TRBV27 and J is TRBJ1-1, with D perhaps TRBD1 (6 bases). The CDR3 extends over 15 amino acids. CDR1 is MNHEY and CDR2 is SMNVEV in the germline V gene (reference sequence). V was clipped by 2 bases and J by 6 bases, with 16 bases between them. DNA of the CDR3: TGTGCCAGCAGTTTAGTGGGAGGGGGGTTCGCTGAAGCTTTCTTT. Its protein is CASSLVGGGFAEAFF.

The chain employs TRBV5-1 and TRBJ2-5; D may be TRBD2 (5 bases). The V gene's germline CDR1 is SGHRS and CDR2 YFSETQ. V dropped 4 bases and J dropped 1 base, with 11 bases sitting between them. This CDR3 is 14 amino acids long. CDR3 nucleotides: TGCGCCAGCAGCCCAGTACGGGGCCAAGAGACCCAGTACTTC. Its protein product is CASSPVRGQETQYF.

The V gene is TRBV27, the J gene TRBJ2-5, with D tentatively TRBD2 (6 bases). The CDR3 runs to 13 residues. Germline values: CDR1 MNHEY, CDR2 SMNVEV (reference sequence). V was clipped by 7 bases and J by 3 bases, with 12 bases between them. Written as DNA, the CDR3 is TGTGCCAGCACCCAGTGGGAGGAAGAGACCCAGTACTTC. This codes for CASTQWEEETQYF.

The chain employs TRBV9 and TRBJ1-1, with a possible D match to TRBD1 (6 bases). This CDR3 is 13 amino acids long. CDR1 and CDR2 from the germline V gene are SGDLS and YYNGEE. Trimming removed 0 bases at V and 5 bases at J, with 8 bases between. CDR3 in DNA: TGTGCCAGCAGCGTAGAGGGGGTAACTGAAGCTTTCTTT. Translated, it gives CASSVEGVTEAFF.

CDR3 nucleotides: TGTGCCAGCTCACCCTTGACAGGGGCTAACTATGGCTACACCTTC. Translation gives CASSPLTGANYGYTF. The chain joins TRBV18 to TRBJ1-2; 8 nucleotides match TRBD1. The CDR3 is 15 amino acids. Germline CDR1 KGHSH, CDR2 LQKENI. Trimming removed 3 bases from V and 0 bases from J; junction bases left unmatched: 3.

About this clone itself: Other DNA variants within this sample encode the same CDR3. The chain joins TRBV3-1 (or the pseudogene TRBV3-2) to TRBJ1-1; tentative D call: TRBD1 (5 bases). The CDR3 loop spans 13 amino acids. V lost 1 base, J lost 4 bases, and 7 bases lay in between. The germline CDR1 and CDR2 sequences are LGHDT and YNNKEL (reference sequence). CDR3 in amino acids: CASSQGRGTEAFF. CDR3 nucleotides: TGTGCCAGCAGCCAAGGGAGGGGCACTGAAGCTTTCTTT.

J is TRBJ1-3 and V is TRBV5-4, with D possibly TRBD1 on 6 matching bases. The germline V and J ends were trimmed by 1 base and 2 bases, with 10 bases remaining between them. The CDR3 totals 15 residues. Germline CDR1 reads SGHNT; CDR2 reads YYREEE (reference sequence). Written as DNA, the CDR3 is TGTGCCAGCAGCTTGCAGGGGCGTGCTGGAAACACCATATATTTT. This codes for CASSLQGRAGNTIYF.

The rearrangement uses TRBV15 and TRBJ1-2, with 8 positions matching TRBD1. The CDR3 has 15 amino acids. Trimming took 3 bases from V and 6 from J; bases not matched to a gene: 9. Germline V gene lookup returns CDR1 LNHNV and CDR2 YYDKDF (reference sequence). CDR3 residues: CATSSRARGRDGYTF. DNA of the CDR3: TGTGCCACCAGCAGCCGGGCCAGGGGGCGGGATGGCTACACCTTC.

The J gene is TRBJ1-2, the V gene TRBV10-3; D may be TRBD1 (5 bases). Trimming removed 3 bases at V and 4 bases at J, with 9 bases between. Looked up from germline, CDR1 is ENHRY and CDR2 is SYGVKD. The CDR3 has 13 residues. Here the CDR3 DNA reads TGTGCCATCAGTGAAACAGGCCTCTATGGCTACACCTTC. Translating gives CAISETGLYGYTF.

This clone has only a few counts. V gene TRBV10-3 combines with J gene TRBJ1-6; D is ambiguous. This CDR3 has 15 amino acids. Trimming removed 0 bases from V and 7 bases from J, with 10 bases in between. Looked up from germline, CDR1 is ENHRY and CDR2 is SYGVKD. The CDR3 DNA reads TGTGCCATCAGTGAGTCGGGGTCGGGGAATTCACCCCTCCACTTT. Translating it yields CAISESGSGNSPLHF.

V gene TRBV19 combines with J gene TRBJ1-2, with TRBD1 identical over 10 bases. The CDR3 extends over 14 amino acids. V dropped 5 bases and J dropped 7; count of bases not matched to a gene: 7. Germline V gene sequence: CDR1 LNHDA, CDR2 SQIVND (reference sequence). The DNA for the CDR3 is TGTGCCAGTAGTGACCGGACAGGGGGAATTGGCTACACCTTC. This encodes CASSDRTGGIGYTF. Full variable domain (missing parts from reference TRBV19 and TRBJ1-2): DGGITQSPKYLFRKEGQNVTLSCEQNLNHDAMYWYRQDPGQGLRLIYYSQIVNDFQKGDIAEGYSVSREKKESFPLTVTSAQKNPTAFYLCASSDRTGGIGYTFGSGTRLTVV.

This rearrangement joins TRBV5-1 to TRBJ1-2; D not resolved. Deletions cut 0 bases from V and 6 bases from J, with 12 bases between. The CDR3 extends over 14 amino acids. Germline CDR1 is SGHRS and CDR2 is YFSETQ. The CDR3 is CASSLDQALDGYTF. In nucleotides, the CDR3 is TGCGCCAGCAGCTTGGATCAGGCCCTTGATGGCTACACCTTC.

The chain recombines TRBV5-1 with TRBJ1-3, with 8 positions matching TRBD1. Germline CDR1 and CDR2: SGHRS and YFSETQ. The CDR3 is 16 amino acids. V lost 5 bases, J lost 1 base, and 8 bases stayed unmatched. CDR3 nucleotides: TGCGCCAGCAGTCCTGGACAGGGCTCGTCTGGAAACACCATATATTTT. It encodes CASSPGQGSSGNTIYF. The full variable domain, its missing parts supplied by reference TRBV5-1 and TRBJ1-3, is KAGVTQTPRYLIKTRGQQVTLSCSPISGHRSVSWYQQTPGQGLQFLFEYFSETQRNKGNFPGRFSGRQFSNSRSEMNVSTLELGDSALYLCASSPGQGSSGNTIYFGEGSWLTVV.

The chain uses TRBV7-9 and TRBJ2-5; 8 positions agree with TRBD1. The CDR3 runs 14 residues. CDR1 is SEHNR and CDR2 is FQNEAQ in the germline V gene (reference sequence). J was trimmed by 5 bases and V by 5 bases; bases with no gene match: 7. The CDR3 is CASSNRQGQETQYF. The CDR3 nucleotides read TGTGCCAGCAGCAACCGACAGGGGCAGGAGACCCAGTACTTC.

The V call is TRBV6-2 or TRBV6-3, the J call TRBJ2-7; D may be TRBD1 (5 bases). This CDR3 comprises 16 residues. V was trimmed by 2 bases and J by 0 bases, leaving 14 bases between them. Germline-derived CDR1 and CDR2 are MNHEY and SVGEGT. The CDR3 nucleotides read TGTGCCAGCAGTTACACCAGCCAGGGAATCTCCTACGAGCAGTACTTC. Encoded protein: CASSYTSQGISYEQYF.

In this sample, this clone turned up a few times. CDR3 DNA sequence: TGTGCCAGCAGCTTAGCGGTGGGAGTACTCGGCTACACCTTC. Translated, it gives CASSLAVGVLGYTF. The gene calls are TRBV7-9 and TRBJ1-2; D is uncertain. This CDR3 has 14 residues. V lost 0 bases and J 8 bases, leaving 13 bases between the germline ends. Per germline, CDR1 SEHNR and CDR2 FQNEAQ (reference sequence).

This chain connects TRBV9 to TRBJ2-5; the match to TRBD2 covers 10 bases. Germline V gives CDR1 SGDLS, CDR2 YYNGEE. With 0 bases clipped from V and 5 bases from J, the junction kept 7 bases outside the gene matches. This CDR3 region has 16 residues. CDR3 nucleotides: TGTGCCAGCAGCGTAGCGGTAGCGGGGGGCCGGGAGACCCAGTACTTC. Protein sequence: CASSVAVAGGRETQYF.

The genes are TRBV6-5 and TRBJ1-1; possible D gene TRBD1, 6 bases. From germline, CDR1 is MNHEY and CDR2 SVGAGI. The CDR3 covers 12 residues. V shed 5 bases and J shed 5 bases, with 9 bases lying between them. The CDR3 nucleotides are TGTGCCAGCAGTAGAGGACAGACTGAAGCTTTCTTT. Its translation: CASSRGQTEAFF.

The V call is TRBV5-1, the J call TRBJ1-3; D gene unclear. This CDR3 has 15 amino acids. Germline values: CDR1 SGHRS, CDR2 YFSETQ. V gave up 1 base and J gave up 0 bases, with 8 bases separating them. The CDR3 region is CASSLLGSSGNTIYF. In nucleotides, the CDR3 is TGCGCCAGCAGCTTGCTGGGGAGCTCTGGAAACACCATATATTTT. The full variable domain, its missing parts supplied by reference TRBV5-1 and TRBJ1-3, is KAGVTQTPRYLIKTRGQQVTLSCSPISGHRSVSWYQQTPGQGLQFLFEYFSETQRNKGNFPGRFSGRQFSNSRSEMNVSTLELGDSALYLCASSLLGSSGNTIYFGEGSWLTVV.

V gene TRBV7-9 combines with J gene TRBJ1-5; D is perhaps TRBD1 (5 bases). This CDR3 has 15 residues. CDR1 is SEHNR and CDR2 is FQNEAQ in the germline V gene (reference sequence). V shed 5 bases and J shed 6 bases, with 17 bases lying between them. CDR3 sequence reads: CASSTELQGGQPQHF. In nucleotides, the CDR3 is TGTGCCAGCAGCACCGAGCTGCAGGGCGGTCAGCCCCAGCATTTT.